This T cell receptor (beta chain) was recovered during a study of cytomegalovirus exposure and HLA in healthy donors. The CDR3 has 15 residues. Germline V gives CDR1 LNHDA, CDR2 SQIVND (reference sequence). J gave up 3 bases and V 4 bases, and 5 bases lay outside the gene matches. Use of 60 Vbeta and 13 Jbeta primers characterized the PCR. Only in-frame clones appear in the TCRdb table, and some are missing; sequencing was by immunoSEQ multiplex PCR. The sample lists roughly 150,000 clones; around 73% were seen once. This TCR was recovered from a male donor in good health and CMV-seronegative. Sequencing used PBMCs. The chain has TRBV19 and TRBJ2-3; TRBD1 matches at 9 bases. CDR3 sequence: CASSTGTGQTDTQYF. DNA of the CDR3: TGTGCCAGTAGTACGGGGACAGGGCAGACAGATACGCAGTATTTT.